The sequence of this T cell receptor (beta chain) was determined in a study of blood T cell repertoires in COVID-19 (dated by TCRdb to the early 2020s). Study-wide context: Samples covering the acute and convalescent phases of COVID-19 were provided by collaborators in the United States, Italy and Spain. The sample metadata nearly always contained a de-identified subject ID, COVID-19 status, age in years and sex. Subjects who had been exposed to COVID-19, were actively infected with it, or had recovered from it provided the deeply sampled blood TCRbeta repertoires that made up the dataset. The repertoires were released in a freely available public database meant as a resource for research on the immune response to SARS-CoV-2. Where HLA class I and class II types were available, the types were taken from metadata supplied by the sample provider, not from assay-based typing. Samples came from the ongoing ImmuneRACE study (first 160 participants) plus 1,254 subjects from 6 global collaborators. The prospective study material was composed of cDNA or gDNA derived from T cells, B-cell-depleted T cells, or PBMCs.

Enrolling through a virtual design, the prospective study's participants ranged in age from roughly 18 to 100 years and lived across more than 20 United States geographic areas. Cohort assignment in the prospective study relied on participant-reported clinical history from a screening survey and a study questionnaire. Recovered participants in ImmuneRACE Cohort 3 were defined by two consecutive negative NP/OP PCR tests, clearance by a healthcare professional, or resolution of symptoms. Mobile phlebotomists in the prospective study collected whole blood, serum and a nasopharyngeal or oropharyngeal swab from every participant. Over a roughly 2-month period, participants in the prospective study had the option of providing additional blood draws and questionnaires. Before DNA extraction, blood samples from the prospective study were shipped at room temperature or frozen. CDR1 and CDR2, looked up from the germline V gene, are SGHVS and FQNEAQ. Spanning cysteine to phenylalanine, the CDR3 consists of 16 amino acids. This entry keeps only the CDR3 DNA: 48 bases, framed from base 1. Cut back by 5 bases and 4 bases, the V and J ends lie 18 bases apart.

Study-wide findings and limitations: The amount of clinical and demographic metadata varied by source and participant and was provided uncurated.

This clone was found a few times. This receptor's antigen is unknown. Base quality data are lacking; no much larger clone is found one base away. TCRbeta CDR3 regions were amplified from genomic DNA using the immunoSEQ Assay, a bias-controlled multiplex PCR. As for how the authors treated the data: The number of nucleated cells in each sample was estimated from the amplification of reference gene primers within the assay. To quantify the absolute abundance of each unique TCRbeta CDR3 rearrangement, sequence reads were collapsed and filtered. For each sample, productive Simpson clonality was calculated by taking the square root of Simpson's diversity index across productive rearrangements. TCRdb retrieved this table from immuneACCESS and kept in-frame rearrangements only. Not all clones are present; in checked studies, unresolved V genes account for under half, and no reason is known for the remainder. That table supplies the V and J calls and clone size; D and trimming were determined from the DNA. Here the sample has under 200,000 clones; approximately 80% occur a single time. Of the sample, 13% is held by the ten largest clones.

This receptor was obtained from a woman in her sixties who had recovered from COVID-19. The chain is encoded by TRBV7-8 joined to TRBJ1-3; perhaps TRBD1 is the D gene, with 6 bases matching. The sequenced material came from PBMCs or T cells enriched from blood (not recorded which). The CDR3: CASSTTGSLTGNTIYF. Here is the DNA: TGTGCCAGCAGCACCACAGGGTCGCTGACGGGAAACACCATATATTTT.